This T cell receptor beta chain comes out of a study of molecular identifiers for immune sequencing clone quantification. Losses at the gene ends were 7 bases for V and 11 bases for J; bases not matched to a gene: 25. CDR3 length: 18 residues. Germline CDR1 is SGHRS and CDR2 is YFSETQ. Previously described methods and listed TCR primers produced bulk TCR libraries. TCRdb analysed the PCR reads with MiXCR anew, one entry per CDR3 protein. The sample has roughly 630,000 distinct CDR3 sequences, over 25% seen once. This clonotype was recorded a few times. The genes are TRBV5-1 and TRBJ2-3; 10 nucleotides match TRBD2. The source is a human donor in good health. Some libraries in this study had Jurkat cell RNA spiked in. The specimen was naive CD8+ T cells from blood, with Jurkat cell RNA spiked in. Subset specified: FACS-sorted CD8+CD4-CCR7+CD45RA+ naive T cells. CDR3 coding DNA: TGCGCCAGCGGACTAGCGGCCAAACGGTCTCGGCGAAAAGCGGAGCAGTATTTT. Protein product: CASGLAAKRSRRKAEQYF.